This is a list of T cell receptor beta chains from one sample in a study of shared clonotypes between healthy human individuals. Clones were read by immunoSEQ multiplex PCR, and TCRdb kept only the in-frame ones, dropping some. Of more than 1,200,000 clones in the sample, just under 99% were seen once. Sequencing input: naive CD4+ T cells sorted from blood. Source of these receptors: a man aged 25-45 years in good health. Both conserved end residues are part of each CDR3. The order of the fields is clone size, D gene, V gene, J gene, CDR3 DNA, CDR3 protein. D genes are given only for firm matches. Clone sizes are given selectively: once, few, many, or a class where the clone is expanded.

>NA|NA|TRBV21-1|TRBJ2-2
TGTGCCAGCCGAGACCCCAGGGGACAAAACACCGGGGAGCTGTTTTTT
CASRDPRGQNTGELFF
>once|TRBD1|TRBV4-3|TRBJ1-2
TGCGCCAGCAGCCAACGCGACAGGGCGAACTATGGCTACACCTTC
CASSQRDRANYGYTF
>NA|NA|TRBV11-2|TRBJ1-1
TGTGCCAGCAGCTTACGGCCAGTGGGGCTGAACACTGAAGCTTTCTTT
CASSLRPVGLNTEAFF
>NA|TRBD1|TRBV12-5|TRBJ2-3
TGTGCTAGTGGTTTGGGGGACAGGCCGGGTTTCGGAGATACGCAGTATTTT
CASGLGDRPGFGDTQYF
>NA|TRBD2|TRBV15|TRBJ2-1
TGTGCCACCAGCAGAGACCCGGGACTAGCGGGTAATGAGCAGTTCTTC
CATSRDPGLAGNEQFF
>NA|NA|TRBV2|TRBJ2-3
TGTGCCAGCACGCTCCATAGGGCTATCACAGATACGCAGTATTTT
CASTLHRAITDTQYF
>NA|TRBD2|TRBV2|TRBJ2-7
TGTGCCAGCAGTCGGGAGGGCGGGGGAGGCTCCTACGAGCAGTACTTC
CASSREGGGGSYEQYF
>NA|NA|TRBV7-8|TRBJ1-5
TGTGCCAGCAGCTCCATGTGGGGGAATCAGCCCCAGCATTTT
CASSSMWGNQPQHF
>NA|NA|TRBV7-3|TRBJ1-1
TGTGCCAGCAGCTTAACGTTGGTCCGAACAGAAGCTTTCTTT
CASSLTLVRTEAFF
>NA|TRBD1|TRBV7-9|TRBJ1-1
TGTGCCAGCAGCCCAGGACAGGGGGGTACTGAAGCTTTCTTT
CASSPGQGGTEAFF
>once|NA|TRBV6-5|TRBJ2-1
TGTGCCAGCAGTTCGAGACTCCGACCCTACAATGAGCAGTTCTTC
CASSSRLRPYNEQFF
>NA|TRBD2|TRBV15|TRBJ2-3
TGTGCCACCAGCGGCACTAGCGGGAGACCAGATACGCAGTATTTT
CATSGTSGRPDTQYF
>NA|NA|TRBV5-1|TRBJ2-1
TGCGCCAGCAGCAGGGAGATCAAATGGCACAATGAGCAGTTCTTC
CASSREIKWHNEQFF
>once|TRBD2|TRBV28|TRBJ2-1
TGTGCCAGCAGTTCGGGACTAAACAATGAGCAGTTCTTC
CASSSGLNNEQFF
>NA|NA|TRBV2|TRBJ2-6
TGTGCCGGACGGGGCAGGGGCTCTGGGGCCAACGTCCTGACTTTC
CAGRGRGSGANVLTF
>NA|NA|TRBV6-5|TRBJ2-1
TGTGCCAGCAGTTACTGGGGGGTGGCCTACAATGAGCAGTTCTTC
CASSYWGVAYNEQFF
>NA|NA|TRBV29-1|TRBJ1-2
TGCAGCGTTCAGGCAGCAGATGGCTACACCTTC
CSVQAADGYTF
>NA|TRBD2|TRBV9|TRBJ2-1
TGTGCCAGCAGCGTCCGGACTAGTTCCGATGAGCAGTTCTTC
CASSVRTSSDEQFF
>NA|TRBD2|TRBV5-4|TRBJ2-3
TGTGCCAGCAGCTCCCCGACTAGCGGTTCCACAGATACGCAGTATTTT
CASSSPTSGSTDTQYF
>NA|NA|TRBV5-6|TRBJ2-1
TGTGCCAGCAGCTTACCGGGACAACCACACAATGAGCAGTTCTTC
CASSLPGQPHNEQFF
>NA|TRBD2|TRBV2|TRBJ2-5
TGTGCCACCGACCGACTAGCGGGAACAGAGACCCAGTACTTC
CATDRLAGTETQYF
>NA|NA|TRBV14|TRBJ2-6
TGTGCCAGCAGCCAGCCACAGGTTTCTGGGGCCAACGTCCTGACTTTC
CASSQPQVSGANVLTF
>NA|NA|TRBV19|TRBJ1-2
TGTGCCAGTAGTACAGGTGGGGTGTTTATGAATGGCTACACCTTC
CASSTGGVFMNGYTF
>NA|NA|TRBV6-7|TRBJ2-4
TGTGCCAGCAGTACGTACGTTCGACAGGTACTCAAAAACATTCAGTACTTC
CASSTYVRQVLKNIQYF
>NA|TRBD2|TRBV11-3|TRBJ2-1
TGTGCCAGCAGCCTACTGGGAGGGAGGCAGTTCTTC
CASSLLGGRQFF
>NA|TRBD2|TRBV5-4|TRBJ2-1
TGTGCCAGCAGCTTGCAGCGGGAGTGGGCAAATGAGCAGTTCTTC
CASSLQREWANEQFF
>NA|TRBD1|TRBV7-2|TRBJ1-3
TGTGCCAGCAGCTCTAGGACAGGGGTAAATGGAAACACCATATATTTT
CASSSRTGVNGNTIYF
>NA|NA|TRBV7-3|TRBJ2-5
TGTGCCAGCAGCTCCCGTCGGGGGCAAGAGACCCAGTACTTC
CASSSRRGQETQYF
>NA|NA|TRBV4-2|TRBJ2-7
TGTGCCAGCAGCCCAGTAGGGGGTGGCGAGCAGTACTTC
CASSPVGGGEQYF
>NA|NA|TRBV4-3|TRBJ1-2
TGCGCCAGCAGCCAAGGACAGCAGGCCTACTATGGCTACACCTTC
CASSQGQQAYYGYTF
>NA|NA|TRBV25-1|TRBJ2-1
TGTGCCAGCAGTGCCCCAAGGGGGAGTTGGGACAATGAGCAGTTCTTC
CASSAPRGSWDNEQFF
>NA|NA|TRBV19|TRBJ1-2
TGTGCCAGTAGTATAAGATCGGCAGGGAAGCAGGGCTACACCTTC
CASSIRSAGKQGYTF
>once|TRBD2|TRBV7-8|TRBJ2-7
TGTGCCAGCAGCTTAACCATAGCGGGATCAATCGAGCAGTACTTC
CASSLTIAGSIEQYF
>once|NA|TRBV9|TRBJ2-2
TGTGCCAGCAGCGTAGGCCCAGCCACGAACACCGGGGAGCTGTTTTTT
CASSVGPATNTGELFF
>NA|NA|TRBV5-1|TRBJ2-5
TGCGCCAGCAGCTTTTTCAGGGAGGTACAAGAGACCCAGTACTTC
CASSFFREVQETQYF
>NA|NA|TRBV5-4|TRBJ2-3
TGTGCCAGCAGCTCCCCCGACGGGACGCAGTATTTT
CASSSPDGTQYF
>once|NA|TRBV5-4|TRBJ1-2
TGTGCCAGCAGCTTGAAAACAGGAACTAACTATGGCTACACCTTC
CASSLKTGTNYGYTF
>NA|NA|TRBV7-2|TRBJ2-1
TGTGCCAGCAGCTTTTCAGGGGCAAGCTCCTACAATGAGCAGTTCTTC
CASSFSGASSYNEQFF
>NA|TRBD1|TRBV29-1|TRBJ2-1
TGCAGCGTTGCTACAGGGGACCAGTTCTTC
CSVATGDQFF
>NA|NA|TRBV5-1|TRBJ1-3
TGCGCCAGCAGCGCCGGGACGCATGGCTCTGGAAACACCATATATTTT
CASSAGTHGSGNTIYF
>NA|NA|TRBV29-1|TRBJ2-3
TGCAGCGTTGAGTTTGCGAATACGCAGTATTTT
CSVEFANTQYF
>NA|TRBD1|TRBV2|TRBJ2-5
TGTGCCAGTCCCCGAACCAGGGACAGTCGAGTCCAGTACTTC
CASPRTRDSRVQYF
>NA|TRBD1|TRBV5-1|TRBJ2-3
TGCGCCAGCAGCTTGGCCGGGACAGCCCTGCGCACAGATACGCAGTATTTT
CASSLAGTALRTDTQYF
>NA|NA|TRBV4-3|TRBJ1-2
TGCGCCAGCAGCCAAGTGGGGAGGTCTGGCTATGGCTACACCTTC
CASSQVGRSGYGYTF
>NA|NA|TRBV28|TRBJ1-5
TGTGCCAGTAAGATTCGGGGGGAGGTCAATCAGCCCCAGCATTTT
CASKIRGEVNQPQHF
>NA|NA|TRBV7-9|TRBJ1-5
TGTGCCAGCAGCTTGGAAGCCGGTAATCAGCCCCAGCATTTT
CASSLEAGNQPQHF
>NA|NA|TRBV28|TRBJ1-2
TGTGCCAGCAGTTTAGTCCAGGGGAGGTACTATGGCTACACCTTC
CASSLVQGRYYGYTF
>NA|TRBD2|TRBV28|TRBJ2-5
TGTGCCAGCAGTTCCCCGTGGGGGACTAGCGGGGACACTTACCAAGAGACCCAGTACTTC
CASSSPWGTSGDTYQETQYF
>NA|NA|TRBV6-5|TRBJ2-5
TGTGCCAGCAGACAAACGGGGGCAGGGGAGACCCAGTACTTC
CASRQTGAGETQYF
>NA|NA|TRBV10-3|TRBJ1-5
TGTGCCATCAGTGAGTCCAACGGTCAGCCCCAGCATTTT
CAISESNGQPQHF
>NA|TRBD2|TRBV5-6|TRBJ2-1
TGTGCCAGCAGCTTACTACTAGCGGGTCGTAATGAGCAGTTCTTC
CASSLLLAGRNEQFF
>NA|TRBD1|TRBV18|TRBJ1-1
TGTGCCAGCAGCGGGACAGGGAGGGGCACTGAAGCTTTCTTT
CASSGTGRGTEAFF
>NA|NA|TRBV6-1|TRBJ1-3
TGTGCCAGCAGTGCAGTAAGGGGCATTACTTCTGGAAACACCATATATTTT
CASSAVRGITSGNTIYF
>NA|NA|TRBV28|TRBJ2-2
TGTGCCAGCAGGGCAGACACTAACACCGGGGAGCTGTTTTTT
CASRADTNTGELFF
>NA|TRBD2|TRBV5-1|TRBJ2-7
TGCGCCAGCAGCGTCCGAAGGACTAGCGGGGCCTACGAGCAGTACTTC
CASSVRRTSGAYEQYF
>NA|TRBD1|TRBV5-4|TRBJ2-3
TGTGCCAGCAGCTTTAAACAAAGGGGGCCTACTACGCAGTATTTT
CASSFKQRGPTTQYF
>NA|TRBD2|TRBV19|TRBJ2-1
TGTGCCAGTGGGACTAGCGGCCCGGGTGAGCAGTTCTTC
CASGTSGPGEQFF
>NA|NA|TRBV28|TRBJ1-1
TGTGCCAGCAACGTTTGGGGTCGGGGACCTGCTGAAGCTTTCTTT
CASNVWGRGPAEAFF
>NA|NA|TRBV5-5|TRBJ2-2
TGTGCCAGCAGCCCCCTCCGGAGATACACCGGGGAGCTGTTTTTT
CASSPLRRYTGELFF
>once|TRBD1|TRBV18|TRBJ1-3
TGTGCCAGCTCACCACAGCACACAGGGGCTCCTGGAAACACCATATATTTT
CASSPQHTGAPGNTIYF